A selection of T cell receptor beta chains follows, all from one sample in a study of blood T cells in healthy people across ages. TCRdb passed the 5' RACE reads through MiXCR, listing each CDR3 protein once. Of 650,000 to 700,000 distinct CDR3 sequences in the sample, roughly 32% were seen once. The sample taken for sequencing was blood. These receptors came from an elderly woman in good health. Each CDR3 is given with its conserved first and last residue. The size field is filled for only some rows; it gives once, few, many or a size class.

TRBV10-3,many,TRBJ1-1,CAISEKGGNTEAFF
TRBV28,NA,TRBJ2-7,CASTGEGRTYF
TRBV6-5,NA,TRBJ1-5,CASSWSSFDQPQHF
TRBV7-9,NA,TRBJ2-7,CASSPGLSEFDEQYF
TRBV6-5,many,TRBJ1-2,CASRDLAQGRNYGYTF
TRBV6-6,NA,TRBJ2-6,CASSYDRVGAGANVLTF
TRBV7-2,NA,TRBJ2-1,CASSRQGINEQFF
TRBV5-1,NA,TRBJ1-2,CASSLAGWVDYGYTF
TRBV20-1,many,TRBJ2-4,CSASEGAKNIQYF
TRBV29-1,many,TRBJ1-2,CSVAQIANYGYTF